These 16 T cell receptor beta chains came from one sample sequenced in a study of T cells after yellow fever vaccination. In TCRdb, the 5' RACE reads were re-called with MiXCR into one record per CDR3 protein. The table shows about 310,000 distinct CDR3 sequences, with approximately 3.8% occurring only once. The sample was PBMCs, taken on the day of the yellow fever booster vaccination. The receptor source for this set is a man younger than 30 who received the YFV17D yellow fever vaccine.

The chain is built from TRBV15 and TRBJ2-2; D may correspond to TRBD1 or TRBD2 (5 bases each). Germline CDR1 reads LNHNV; CDR2 reads YYDKDF (reference sequence). The V and J ends lost 1 base and 3 bases respectively, with 12 bases between them. There are 16 residues in the CDR3. CDR3 coding DNA: TGTGCCACCAGCAGAGTTGGGGACCGATACACCGGGGAGCTGTTTTTT. Protein product: CATSRVGDRYTGELFF.

This clonotype was seen a handful of times. This chain joins TRBV7-9 and TRBJ1-4, with D hard to call. The CDR3 sequence is 14 residues long. CDR1 is SEHNR, CDR2 FQNEAQ, per germline (reference sequence). V dropped 3 bases and J dropped 5 bases, with 10 bases sitting between them. The CDR3 coding sequence is TGTGCCAGCAGCTTCGGGGATATAAATGAAAAACTGTTTTTT. It translates to CASSFGDINEKLFF. Filled out from reference TRBV7-9 and TRBJ1-4, the complete variable domain reads DTGVSQNPRHKITKRGQNVTFRCDPISEHNRLYWYRQTLGQGPEFLTYFQNEAQLEKSRLLSDRFSAERPKGSFSTLEIQRTEQGDSAMYLCASSFGDINEKLFFGSGTQLSVL.

The rearrangement joins TRBV6-5 to TRBJ2-1, with TRBD2 as a possible D gene (6 bases). V lost 5 bases and J 4 bases, leaving 15 bases between the germline ends. Per germline, CDR1 MNHEY and CDR2 SVGAGI. This CDR3 contains 15 residues. CDR3 DNA: TGTGCCAGCAGTCCAAACAACGGGGGTTACAATGAGCAGTTCTTC. Residues: CASSPNNGGYNEQFF.

The table lists this clonotype with many counts. This chain uses TRBV29-1 with TRBJ1-1, with 7 bases matching TRBD1. This CDR3 has 13 amino acids. Germline loops: CDR1 SQVTM, CDR2 ANQGSEA. The ends lost 3 bases at V and 4 bases at J; junction bases unmatched: 5. The CDR3 nucleotides read TGCAGCGTTGATAAGGGGGCAGGCACTGAAGCTTTCTTT. Translating it yields CSVDKGAGTEAFF. Filled out from reference TRBV29-1 and TRBJ1-1, the complete variable domain reads SAVISQKPSRDICQRGTSLTIQCQVDSQVTMMFWYRQQPGQSLTLIATANQGSEATYESGFVIDKFPISRPNLTFSTLTVSNMSPEDSSIYLCSVDKGAGTEAFFGQGTRLTVV.

This clonotype occurred many times. The chain is built from TRBV28 and TRBJ2-5; D possibly corresponds to TRBD1 (7 bases). In germline, CDR1 is MDHEN, CDR2 SYDVKM. The CDR3 covers 14 residues. V lost 6 bases, J lost 5 bases, and 16 bases lay in between. The CDR3: CASSWDSGGETQYF. The CDR3 DNA reads TGTGCCAGCAGCTGGGACAGTGGAGGGGAGACCCAGTACTTC.

V and J are TRBV27 and TRBJ2-7, with 10 positions matching TRBD1. The CDR3 spans 14 residues. CDR1 and CDR2 from the germline V gene are MNHEY and SMNVEV (reference sequence). V lost 5 bases and J lost 3; bases outside the gene matches: 4. CDR3 amino acids: CASSHRDRGYEQYF. CDR3 in DNA: TGTGCCAGCAGTCACCGGGACAGGGGCTACGAGCAGTACTTC.

V is TRBV19 and J is TRBJ1-3, with D perhaps TRBD1 (6 bases). V was cut by 3 bases and J by 2 bases, with 8 bases left in between. The CDR3 totals 14 residues. Germline V gives CDR1 LNHDA, CDR2 SQIVND (reference sequence). The CDR3: CASSIGTPGNTIYF. CDR3 bases: TGTGCCAGTAGTATCGGGACACCTGGAAACACCATATATTTT.

This clonotype was counted between two and nine times. The chain is built from TRBV3-1 and TRBJ2-1; 10 bases are shared with TRBD2. The germline V gene has CDR1 LGHDT and CDR2 YNNKEL (reference sequence). Trimming removed 5 bases from V and 7 bases from J; junction bases left unmatched: 11. The CDR3 is made up of 16 amino acids. For the CDR3, the DNA is TGTGCCAGCAGCTCTCTCGAGCGGGGGGGTGGTAATGAGCAGTTCTTC. It codes for CASSSLERGGGNEQFF.

This clonotype was picked up many times. This CDR3 reads CSARLGPAVTGELFF. As DNA, the CDR3 is TGCAGTGCTAGGTTGGGGCCAGCGGTCACCGGGGAGCTGTTTTTT. The chain combines TRBV20-1 with TRBJ2-2, with D perhaps given as TRBD1 or TRBD2 (5 bases each). Germline V gene lookup returns CDR1 DFQATT and CDR2 SNEGSKA (reference sequence). V lost 3 bases and J 4 bases, leaving 15 bases between the germline ends. The CDR3 is 15 amino acids.

This clonotype has a handful of counts. The chain uses TRBV5-1 and TRBJ2-2, with 8 bases fitting TRBD1. This CDR3 contains 20 residues. V shed 3 bases, J shed 4 bases, and the junction held 20 bases outside the gene matches. Germline V gives CDR1 SGHRS, CDR2 YFSETQ. In nucleotides, the CDR3 is TGCGCCAGCAGCTCAAAGTCGAATTGGACAGGGATTTTATTCACCGGGGAGCTGTTTTTT. Residues: CASSSKSNWTGILFTGELFF.

This clonotype was observed a few times. The J gene is TRBJ1-4, the V gene TRBV10-3; TRBD1 matches 9 bases. The J segment lost 5 bases and the V segment lost 6 bases, leaving 4 bases of the junction unmatched. Germline V lookup: CDR1 ENHRY, CDR2 SYGVKD. The CDR3 totals 14 residues. Written as DNA, the CDR3 is TGTGCCATCAGGCTGGGACAGGGAAATGAAAAACTGTTTTTT. Amino acid sequence: CAIRLGQGNEKLFF.

This clonotype was seen repeatedly, ten times or more. The chain employs TRBV12-3 or TRBV12-4 and TRBJ2-2; TRBD1 might be the D (6 bases). This CDR3 has 15 residues. V was pared by 3 bases and J by 5 bases, with 13 bases between. In nucleotides, the CDR3 is TGTGCCAGCAGTTTTTTGGGGGCATGGACCGGGGAGCTGTTTTTT. It translates to CASSFLGAWTGELFF.

The chain recombines TRBV4-1 with TRBJ2-7; 11 bases fit TRBD1. There are 14 residues in the CDR3. Germline-derived CDR1 and CDR2 are MGHRA and YSYEKL. The J segment lost 5 bases and the V segment lost 1 base, leaving 1 base of the junction unmatched. CDR3 DNA: TGCGCCAGCAGCCAAGGGACAGGGGGCGACGAGCAGTACTTC. Residues: CASSQGTGGDEQYF.

This clonotype was seen many times. V is TRBV5-4 and J is TRBJ1-4; unclear D gene. CDR1 SGHNT and CDR2 YYREEE come from the germline V gene (reference sequence). V dropped 2 bases and J dropped 5 bases, with 13 bases sitting between them. The CDR3 sequence is 15 residues long. The CDR3 sequence: CASSLNGGQNEKLFF. The CDR3, as DNA: TGTGCCAGCAGCTTAAACGGCGGTCAAAATGAAAAACTGTTTTTT.

This clonotype was counted at least ten times. V usage is TRBV11-2 and J usage is TRBJ2-4; a possible D gene is TRBD2 (6 bases). The V gene lost 3 bases and the J gene lost 7 bases, with 10 bases spanning the gap. CDR1 SGHAT and CDR2 FQNNGV come from the germline V gene. The CDR3 runs to 13 residues. DNA for the CDR3: TGTGCCAGCAGCTTCGGGGGAATTAACATTCAGTACTTC. Protein: CASSFGGINIQYF.

Worth noting for this clonotype: This sequence may be a read error, since a much larger clone differs from it by one base. This chain joins TRBV6-4 and TRBJ2-3, with 10 bases matching TRBD2. This CDR3 spans 15 amino acids. The ends lost 5 bases at V and 4 bases at J; junction bases unmatched: 6. Per germline, CDR1 MRHNA and CDR2 SNTAGT. The chain's CDR3 is CASSTSGAAADTQYF. The CDR3 DNA follows: TGTGCCAGCAGTACTAGCGGGGCGGCCGCAGATACGCAGTATTTT.